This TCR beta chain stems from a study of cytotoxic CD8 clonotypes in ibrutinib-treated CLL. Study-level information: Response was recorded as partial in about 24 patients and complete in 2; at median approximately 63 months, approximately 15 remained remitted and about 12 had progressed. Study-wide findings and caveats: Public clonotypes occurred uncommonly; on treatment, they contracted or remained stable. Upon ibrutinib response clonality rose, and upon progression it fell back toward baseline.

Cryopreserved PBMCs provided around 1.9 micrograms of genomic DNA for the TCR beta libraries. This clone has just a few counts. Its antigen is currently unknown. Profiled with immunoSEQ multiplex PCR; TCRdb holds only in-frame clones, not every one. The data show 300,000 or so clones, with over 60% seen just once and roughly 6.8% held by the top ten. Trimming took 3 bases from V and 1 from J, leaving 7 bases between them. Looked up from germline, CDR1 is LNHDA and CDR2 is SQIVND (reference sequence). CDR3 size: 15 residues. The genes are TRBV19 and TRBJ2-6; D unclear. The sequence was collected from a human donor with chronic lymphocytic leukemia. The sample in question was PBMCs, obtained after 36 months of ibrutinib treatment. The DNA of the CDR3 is TGTGCCAGTAGTATCCGCCGTTCTGGGGCCAACGTCCTGACTTTC. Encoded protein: CASSIRRSGANVLTF. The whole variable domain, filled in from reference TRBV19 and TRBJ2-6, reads DGGITQSPKYLFRKEGQNVTLSCEQNLNHDAMYWYRQDPGQGLRLIYYSQIVNDFQKGDIAEGYSVSREKKESFPLTVTSAQKNPTAFYLCASSIRRSGANVLTFGAGSRLTVL.